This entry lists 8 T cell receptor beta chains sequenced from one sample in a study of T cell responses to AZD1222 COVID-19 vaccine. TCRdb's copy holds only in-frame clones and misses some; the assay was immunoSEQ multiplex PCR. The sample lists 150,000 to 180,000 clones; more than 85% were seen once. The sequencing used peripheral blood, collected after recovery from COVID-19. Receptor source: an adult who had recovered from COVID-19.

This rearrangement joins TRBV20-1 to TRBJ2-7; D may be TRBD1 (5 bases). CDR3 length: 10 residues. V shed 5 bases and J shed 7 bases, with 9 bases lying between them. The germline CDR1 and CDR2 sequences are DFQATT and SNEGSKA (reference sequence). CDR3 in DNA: TGCAGTGCTTTTCAGGGTGAGCAGTACTTC. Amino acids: CSAFQGEQYF.

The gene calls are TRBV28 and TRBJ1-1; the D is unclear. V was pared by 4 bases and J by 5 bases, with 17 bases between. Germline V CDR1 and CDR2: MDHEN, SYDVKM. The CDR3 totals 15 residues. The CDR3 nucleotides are TGTGCCAGCAGTTCGACCCCTAATGGGAAGACTGAAGCTTTCTTT. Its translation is CASSSTPNGKTEAFF.

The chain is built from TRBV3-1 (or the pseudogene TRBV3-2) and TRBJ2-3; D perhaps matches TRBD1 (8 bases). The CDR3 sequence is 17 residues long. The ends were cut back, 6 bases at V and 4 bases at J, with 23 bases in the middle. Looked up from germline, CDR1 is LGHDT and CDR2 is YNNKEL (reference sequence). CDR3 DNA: TGTGCCAGCAGACTTATCGGATTACAGGGGGGGTCAGATACGCAGTATTTT. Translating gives CASRLIGLQGGSDTQYF.

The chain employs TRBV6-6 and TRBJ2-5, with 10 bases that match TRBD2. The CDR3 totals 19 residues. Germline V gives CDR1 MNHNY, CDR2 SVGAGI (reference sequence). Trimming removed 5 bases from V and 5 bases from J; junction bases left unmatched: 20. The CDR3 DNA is TGTGCCAGCAGTCCCCACCTAACTAGCGGGGCGATGAAAGAGGAGACCCAGTACTTC. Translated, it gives CASSPHLTSGAMKEETQYF.

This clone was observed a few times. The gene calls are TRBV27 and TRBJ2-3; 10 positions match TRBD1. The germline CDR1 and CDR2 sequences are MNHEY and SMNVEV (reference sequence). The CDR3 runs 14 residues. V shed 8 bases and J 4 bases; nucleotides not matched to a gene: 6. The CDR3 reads CASGDRGMSDTQYF. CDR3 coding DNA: TGTGCCAGCGGGGACAGGGGAATGTCAGATACGCAGTATTTT.

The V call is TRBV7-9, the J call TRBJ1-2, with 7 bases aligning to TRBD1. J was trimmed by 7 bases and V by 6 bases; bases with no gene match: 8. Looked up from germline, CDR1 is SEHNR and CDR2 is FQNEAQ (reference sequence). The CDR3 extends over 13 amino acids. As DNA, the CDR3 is TGTGCCAGCAGAGGGACAGCCTGGGGTGGCTACACCTTC. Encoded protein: CASRGTAWGGYTF.

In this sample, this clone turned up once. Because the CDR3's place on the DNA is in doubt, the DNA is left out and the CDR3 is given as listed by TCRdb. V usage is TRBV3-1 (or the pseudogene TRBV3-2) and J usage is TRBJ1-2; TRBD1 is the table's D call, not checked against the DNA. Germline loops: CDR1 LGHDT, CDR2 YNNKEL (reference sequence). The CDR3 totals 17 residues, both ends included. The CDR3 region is CASSFVSGQGPLYGYTF.

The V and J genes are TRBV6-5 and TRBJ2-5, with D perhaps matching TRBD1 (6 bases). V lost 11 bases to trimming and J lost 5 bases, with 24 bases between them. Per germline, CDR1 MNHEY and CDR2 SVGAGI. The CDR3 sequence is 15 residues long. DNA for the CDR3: TGTGCCGGCCAACGTAACAGGGATAGAGGGGAGACCCAGTACTTC. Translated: CAGQRNRDRGETQYF.